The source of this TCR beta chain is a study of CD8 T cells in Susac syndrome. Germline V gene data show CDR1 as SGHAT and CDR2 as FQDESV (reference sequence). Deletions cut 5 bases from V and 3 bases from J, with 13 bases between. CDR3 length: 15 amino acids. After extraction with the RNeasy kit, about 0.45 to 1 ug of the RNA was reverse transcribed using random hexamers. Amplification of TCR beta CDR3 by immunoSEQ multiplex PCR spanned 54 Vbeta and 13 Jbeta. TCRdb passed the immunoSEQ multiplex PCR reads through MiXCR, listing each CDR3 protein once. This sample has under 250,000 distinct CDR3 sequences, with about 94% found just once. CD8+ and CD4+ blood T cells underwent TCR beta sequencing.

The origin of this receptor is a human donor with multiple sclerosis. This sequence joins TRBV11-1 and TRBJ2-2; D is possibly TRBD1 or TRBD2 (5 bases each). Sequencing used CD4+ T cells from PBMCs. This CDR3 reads CASSPDNGDTGELFF. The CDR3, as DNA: TGTGCCAGCAGCCCGGACAACGGGGACACCGGGGAGCTGTTTTTT.